One TCR beta chain is described in this entry. What this receptor recognizes is not known. It has no much larger one-base neighbor in the sample; base qualities were not kept. The cohort comprised some 730 healthy bone marrow donors. At the time of sampling, every cohort member was nominally healthy, though immune exposures that went unrecorded were likely present. The donor tested CMV seropositive, placing the donor among the 289 seropositive members of the cohort. A peripheral blood sample was collected from each donor, and TCR beta sequencing was performed on peripheral blood mononuclear cells. Genomic DNA was extracted from the blood cell samples with the Qiagen DNeasy Blood Extraction Kit. Per the germline V gene (reference sequence), MNHNY is the CDR1 and SVGAGI is the CDR2. The CDR3 numbers 15 residues from cysteine through phenylalanine. The DNA shown is the 45-base CDR3, in frame from base 1. V and J are trimmed by 4 bases and 6 bases, and the gene matches miss 6 bases of the junction.

Library creation used the immunoSEQ multiplex PCR assay. For the multiplex PCR, a mixture combining 60 forward primers for TCR Vbeta segments and 13 reverse primers for TCR Jbeta segments was used. The CDR3 region of rearranged TCR beta genes was amplified from genomic DNA with a multiplex PCR assay. On the Illumina HiSeq System, the amplified TCR beta libraries were sequenced as 87-base-pair reads. As for the original processing: A later analysis tallied 75 million to 95 million unique TCR beta chains across the 700 or so repertoires, and about 12 million of those chains were shared by two or more donors. Raw reads were error-corrected and collapsed into unique sequences by a nearest-neighbor algorithm in which closely related sequences were merged to remove PCR and sequencing errors. To assign V, D and J gene segments, CDR3 sequences were aligned to IMGT reference sequences. For a sequence to be retained, a match of at least six nucleotides was required to both a V gene segment and a J gene segment. A rearrangement was called productive if the CDR3 had no stop codons and remained in frame with V and J, and every other rearrangement was called non-productive. Following IMGT convention, CDR3 was defined as the stretch from the second conserved V-encoded cysteine to the conserved J-encoded phenylalanine. The earlier analysis of 587 of the donors excluded sequences that lacked an unambiguous match to a single V gene segment. In an earlier analysis of more than 500 of the donors, a V segment was called functional when productive rearrangements were above 56.7%, and segregating when the standard deviation between donors exceeded 5%. To diagnose cytomegalovirus status from the catalog of TCR beta chain sequences, a statistical classification framework was built. V and J gene assignment, in a later analysis, came from comparing TCR nucleotide sequences with IMGT/GENE-DB human TR gene sequences. A later analysis assigned CDR3 sequences and most-parsimonious VDJ recombination scenarios with the TCRdist pipeline. A later analysis defined each TCR beta chain by its CDR3 amino acid sequence plus V-gene family, and excluded reads lacking a unique V-gene family. A later analysis removed 500 to 600 highly shared, low-generation-probability nucleotide sequences to deal with suspected cross-contamination and a sequencing artifact. In a later analysis, a clonal expansion index was calculated for each public chain from normalized within-repertoire ranks of inferred template counts. Generation probabilities in a later analysis came from a VDJ recombination model fitted to out-of-frame rearrangements, and those results were checked against IGoR. In a later analysis, TCR-TCR, TCR-HLA and TCR-CMV co-occurrence was scored with hypergeometric tests, and a repertoire-size bias correction was applied to TCR pairs. To estimate false discovery rates, a later analysis permuted the HLA or CMV assignments 20 times. In a later analysis, co-occurring TCRs were grouped using DBSCAN, with TCRdist sequence similarity added in when clustering inside HLA-allele-positive subsets. For co-occurrence clustering, repertoires with fewer than 30,000 or more than 120,000 public chains were excluded, along with roughly 5 repertoires with anomalous nucleotide sharing. Drawn from immuneACCESS, this table holds only the in-frame rearrangements with V and J called that TCRdb kept. Clones are partly lost; checked studies trace under half to an unresolved V gene and leave the rest unexplained. The V and J calls and clone size come from that table; D and trimming were worked out from the DNA. The sample table contains tens of thousands of clones; only one count was recorded for roughly two thirds of them. The ten largest clones represent 4.9% of the sample.

This specimen comes from a study of cytomegalovirus exposure and HLA in healthy donors (dated by TCRdb to 2016 to 2017). Regarding the complete study: An earlier analysis of approximately 600 of the donors reported about 290 Gb of sequence data and around 120 million unique TCR beta sequences from 150 million to 200 million T cells. About 300 gigabases of sequencing data and 91 million or so unique TCR sequences made up an early release that covered under 750 HLA-typed donors. Of the roughly 390 genotyped donors, around 81% fell in the genetic ancestry cluster associated with self-reported Caucasian donors. The aim of the study was to test whether cataloging public T cell receptors could identify signatures of past pathogen exposure. The T cell repertoires of 550 to 850 subjects were profiled by immunosequencing and related to cytomegalovirus serostatus. A separate validation cohort of over 95 different subjects was used in addition to the roughly 620-subject first cohort. To predict cytomegalovirus infection status, the study combined high-throughput TCR immunosequencing, statistical association of individual TCRs with disease status, and machine learning. A later analysis re-examined previously published TCR beta repertoires from hundreds of donors and added high-resolution HLA genotyping to investigate patterns of TCR occurrence. Rather than drawing on any new phenotypic data, the later analysis identified candidate immune exposures from TCR beta sequences and the way those sequences occurred across donors. An earlier analysis of 587 of the donors used high-throughput TCR beta sequencing to judge whether each TCR beta V gene segment behaved as functional or pseudogenic. Donor age, sex, ethnicity and CMV serostatus were compiled together with the repertoire data. A later genetic analysis used genome-wide SNP genotypes for about three fifths of the 666 donors, treating that subset as a discovery cohort. All discovery cohort repertoires had been generated using a single sequencing platform. HLA typing covered class I and class II loci at four-digit resolution. Typing coverage varied by locus: roughly 620-640 donors for A, B, C, DRB1 and DQB1; roughly 500 for DQA1; over 600 for DPA1; 450 to 480 for DPB1. Roughly five DR-DQ haplotypes were handled as single units for association and clustering, since linkage in the cohort was strong. Among several hundred genotyped donors of the cohort, an average of around 250,000 unique TCR beta nucleotide sequences was sequenced per donor, of which about 19% were non-productive.

Overall results and qualifications from the work: The classifier was reported to diagnose cytomegalovirus status with high specificity and sensitivity in both the original and validation cohorts. Correlated functional status among segregating V segments might be attributable to linkage disequilibrium, but an unknown experimental factor could not be ruled out. A group of highly shared sequence variants was considered likely to be a technical artifact of the sequencing pipeline. The 87-base-pair reads could not distinguish some IMGT-functional V segments, including TRBV6-2 and TRBV6-3, so those segments were excluded. Broadly in line with IMGT annotations, most TCR beta V segments showed up in productive rearrangements about 87% or about 30% of the time in an earlier analysis of several hundred of the donors. Across donors, most TCR sequences were observed very rarely, whereas some public TCRs were present in many individuals. Because some donors lacked HLA typing at each locus, the association tests relied only on the typed subset. In a later analysis, several top co-occurrence clusters were reported to appear linked to parvovirus B19, influenza, CMV and Epstein-Barr virus. The study gave a list of more than 150 TCR beta chains associated with cytomegalovirus. This cohort had only TCR beta chains sequenced, and the lack of alpha or paired-chain data limited which features could be detected. The earlier analysis of 587 of the donors excluded roughly 17 rarely observed V segments, including chromosome 9 orphons, because counts were too low. According to a later analysis, TCR association rates differed among HLA loci, with DRB1 alleles showing the most associated TCRs and HLA-C alleles showing the fewest. For the cohort, immune exposure information was limited to CMV serostatus. Strong co-occurrence of HLA alleles, especially DR and DQ, made assigning TCR associations to individual alleles difficult. The authors suggested that the approach could potentially be extended to other disease states and immunological phenotypes. Presence/absence analyses assumed roughly uniform sequencing depth across donors, an assumption that may not hold. A further reported finding was that TCR beta sequences accurately predicted the HLA-A and HLA-B alleles for most subjects in the first cohort. Most CMV-associated TCR beta chains appeared to be HLA-restricted in a later analysis, and the HLA associations seemed to be driven largely by CMV exposure. A later analysis found that HLA-associated TCR beta chains were more clonally expanded and had lower generation probabilities than equally common non-associated chains. In a later genetic analysis, fewer N-insertions in productive TCRs were reported among donors in an Asian-associated ancestry cluster than the roughly 700-donor mean. A later analysis associated 16,951 TCR beta sequences with specific HLA alleles at a false discovery rate of 0.05. A later genetic analysis associated a missense DCLRE1C variant with V-gene and J-gene trimming of TCR beta chains, and an independent cohort replicated the association. A few of the identified cytomegalovirus-associated TCR beta chains were confirmed in vitro to be specific for cytomegalovirus antigens.

The rearrangement combines TRBV6-6 with TRBJ1-4; 9 central nucleotides agree with TRBD1. This receptor was identified in a man in his sixties in good health and CMV-seropositive. Sequences were obtained from PBMCs. The nucleotide sequence is TGTGCCAGCAGTTCCGGACAGGGGACTTATGAAAAACTGTTTTTT. Its translation is CASSSGQGTYEKLFF.